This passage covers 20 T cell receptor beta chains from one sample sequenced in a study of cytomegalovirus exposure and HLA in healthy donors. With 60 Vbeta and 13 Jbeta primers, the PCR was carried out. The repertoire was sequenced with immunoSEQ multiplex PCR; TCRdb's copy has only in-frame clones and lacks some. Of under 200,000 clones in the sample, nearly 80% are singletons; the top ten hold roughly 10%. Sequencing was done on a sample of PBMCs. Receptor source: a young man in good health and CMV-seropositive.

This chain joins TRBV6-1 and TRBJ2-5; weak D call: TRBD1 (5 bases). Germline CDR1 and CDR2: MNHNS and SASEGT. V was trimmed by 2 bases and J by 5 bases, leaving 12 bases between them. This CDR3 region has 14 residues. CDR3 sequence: CASSEWAGWETQYF. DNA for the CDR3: TGTGCCAGCAGTGAATGGGCAGGGTGGGAGACCCAGTACTTC.

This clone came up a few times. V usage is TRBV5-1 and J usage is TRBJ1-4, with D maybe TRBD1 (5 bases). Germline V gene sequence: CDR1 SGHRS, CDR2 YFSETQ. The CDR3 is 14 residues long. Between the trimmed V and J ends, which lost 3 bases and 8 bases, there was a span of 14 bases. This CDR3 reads CASSWGSGGEKLFF. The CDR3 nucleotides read TGCGCCAGCAGCTGGGGCTCCGGAGGGGAAAAACTGTTTTTT.

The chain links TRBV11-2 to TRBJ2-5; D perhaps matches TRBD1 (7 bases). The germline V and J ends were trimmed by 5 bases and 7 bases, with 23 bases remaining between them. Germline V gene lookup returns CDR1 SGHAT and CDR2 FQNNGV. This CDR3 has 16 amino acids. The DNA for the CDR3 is TGTGCCAGCAGCGGTCAAGTGACAGGGCCCGGGGGGACCCAGTACTTC. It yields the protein CASSGQVTGPGGTQYF.

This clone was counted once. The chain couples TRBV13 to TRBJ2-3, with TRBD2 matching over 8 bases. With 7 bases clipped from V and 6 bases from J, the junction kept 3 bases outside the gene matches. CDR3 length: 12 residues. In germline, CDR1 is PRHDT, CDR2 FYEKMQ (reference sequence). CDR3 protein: CASTRGGDTQYF. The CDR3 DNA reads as TGTGCCAGCACCCGGGGGGGGGATACGCAGTATTTT.

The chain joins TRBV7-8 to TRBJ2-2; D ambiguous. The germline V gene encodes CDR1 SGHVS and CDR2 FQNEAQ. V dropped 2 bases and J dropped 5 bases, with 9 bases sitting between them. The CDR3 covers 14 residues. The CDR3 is CASSLLIFTGELFF. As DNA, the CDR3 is TGTGCCAGCAGCTTATTAATCTTTACCGGGGAGCTGTTTTTT.

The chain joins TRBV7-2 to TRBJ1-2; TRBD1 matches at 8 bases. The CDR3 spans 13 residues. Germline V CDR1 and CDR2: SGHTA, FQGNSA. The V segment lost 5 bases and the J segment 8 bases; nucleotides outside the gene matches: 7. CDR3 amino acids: CASSPGQGGGYTF. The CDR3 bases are TGTGCCAGCAGCCCAGGACAGGGTGGGGGCTACACCTTC. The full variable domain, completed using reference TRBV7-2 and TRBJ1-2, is GAGVSQSPSNKVTEKGKDVELRCDPISGHTALYWYRQSLGQGLEFLIYFQGNSAPDKSGLPSDRFSAERTGGSVSTLTIQRTQQEDSAVYLCASSPGQGGGYTFGSGTRLTVV.

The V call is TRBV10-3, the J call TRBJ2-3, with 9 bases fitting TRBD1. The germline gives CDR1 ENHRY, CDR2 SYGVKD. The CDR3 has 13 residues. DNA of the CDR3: TGTGCGGTGTACGGACAGGGGACAGATACGCAGTATTTT. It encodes CAVYGQGTDTQYF.

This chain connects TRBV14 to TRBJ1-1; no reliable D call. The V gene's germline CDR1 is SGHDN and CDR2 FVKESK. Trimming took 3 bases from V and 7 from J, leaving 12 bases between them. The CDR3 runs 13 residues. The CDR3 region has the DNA TGTGCCAGCAGCCATGCAGGAAGAATTGAAGCTTTCTTT. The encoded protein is CASSHAGRIEAFF. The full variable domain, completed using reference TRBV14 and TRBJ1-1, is EAGVTQFPSHSVIEKGQTVTLRCDPISGHDNLYWYRRVMGKEIKFLLHFVKESKQDESGMPNNRFLAERTGGTYSTLKVQPAELEDSGVYFCASSHAGRIEAFFGQGTRLTVV.

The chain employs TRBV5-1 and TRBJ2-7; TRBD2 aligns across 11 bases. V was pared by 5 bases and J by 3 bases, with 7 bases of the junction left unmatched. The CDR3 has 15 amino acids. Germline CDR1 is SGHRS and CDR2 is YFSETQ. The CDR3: CASSRLAGSYYEQYF. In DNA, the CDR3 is TGCGCCAGCAGTCGACTAGCGGGATCGTACTACGAGCAGTACTTC.

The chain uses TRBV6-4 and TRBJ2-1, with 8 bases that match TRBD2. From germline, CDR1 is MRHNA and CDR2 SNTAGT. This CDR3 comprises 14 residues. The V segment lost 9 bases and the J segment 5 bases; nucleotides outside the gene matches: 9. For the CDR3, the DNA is TGTGCCAGACCCGGGACTAGGCCTCACAATGAGCAGTTCTTC. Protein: CARPGTRPHNEQFF.

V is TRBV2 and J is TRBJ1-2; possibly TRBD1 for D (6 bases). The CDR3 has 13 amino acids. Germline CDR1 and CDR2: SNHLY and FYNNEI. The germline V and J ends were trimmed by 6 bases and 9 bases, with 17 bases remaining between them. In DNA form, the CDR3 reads TGTGCCAGCAGAACAGGGCCTCAAGGGAGCTACACCTTC. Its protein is CASRTGPQGSYTF. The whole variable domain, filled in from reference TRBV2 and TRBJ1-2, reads EPEVTQTPSHQVTQMGQEVILRCVPISNHLYFYWYRQILGQKVEFLVSFYNNEISEKSEIFDDQFSVERPDGSNFTLKIRSTKLEDSAMYFCASRTGPQGSYTFGSGTRLTVV.

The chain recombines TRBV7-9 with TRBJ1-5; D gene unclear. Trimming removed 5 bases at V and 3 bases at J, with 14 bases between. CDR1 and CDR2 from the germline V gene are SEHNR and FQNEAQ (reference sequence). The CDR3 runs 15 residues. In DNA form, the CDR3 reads TGTGCCAGCAGCCCAGGAAGTTTAGACAATCAGCCCCAGCATTTT. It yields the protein CASSPGSLDNQPQHF.

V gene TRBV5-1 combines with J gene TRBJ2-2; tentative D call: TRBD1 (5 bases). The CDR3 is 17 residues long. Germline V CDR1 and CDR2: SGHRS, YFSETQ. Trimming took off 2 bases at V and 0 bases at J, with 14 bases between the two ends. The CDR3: CASSFRQRHANTGELFF. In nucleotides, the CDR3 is TGCGCCAGCAGCTTTAGACAGAGACATGCGAACACCGGGGAGCTGTTTTTT. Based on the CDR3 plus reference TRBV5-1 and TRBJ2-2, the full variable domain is KAGVTQTPRYLIKTRGQQVTLSCSPISGHRSVSWYQQTPGQGLQFLFEYFSETQRNKGNFPGRFSGRQFSNSRSEMNVSTLELGDSALYLCASSFRQRHANTGELFFGEGSRLTVL.

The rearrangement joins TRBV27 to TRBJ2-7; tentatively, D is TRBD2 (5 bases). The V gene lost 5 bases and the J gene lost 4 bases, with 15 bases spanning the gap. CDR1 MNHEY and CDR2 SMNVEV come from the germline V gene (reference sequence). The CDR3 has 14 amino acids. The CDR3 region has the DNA TGTGCCAGCAGTGTACAAATGGGAGAATACGAGCAGTACTTC. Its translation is CASSVQMGEYEQYF.

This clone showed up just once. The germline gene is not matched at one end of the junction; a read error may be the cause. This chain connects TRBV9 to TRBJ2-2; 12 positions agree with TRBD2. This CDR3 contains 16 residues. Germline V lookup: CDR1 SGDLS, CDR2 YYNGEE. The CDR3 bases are TGTGCCAGCAGCGTGACTAGCGGGAGAATTGGCGGGGGGCTGTTTTTT. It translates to CASSVTSGRIGGGLFF.

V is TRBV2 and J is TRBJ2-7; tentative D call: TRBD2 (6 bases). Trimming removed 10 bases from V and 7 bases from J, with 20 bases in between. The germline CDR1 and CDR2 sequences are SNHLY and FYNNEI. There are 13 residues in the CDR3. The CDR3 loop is CAITRDGLREQYF. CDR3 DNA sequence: TGTGCCATAACTCGGGACGGACTACGGGAGCAGTACTTC.

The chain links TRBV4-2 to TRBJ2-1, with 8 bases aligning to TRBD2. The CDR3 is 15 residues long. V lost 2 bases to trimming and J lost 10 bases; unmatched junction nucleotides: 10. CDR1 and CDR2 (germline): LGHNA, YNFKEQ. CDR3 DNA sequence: TGTGCCAGCAGCCAATTAGCGGGACCCGTGCGGGAGCAGTTCTTC. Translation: CASSQLAGPVREQFF.

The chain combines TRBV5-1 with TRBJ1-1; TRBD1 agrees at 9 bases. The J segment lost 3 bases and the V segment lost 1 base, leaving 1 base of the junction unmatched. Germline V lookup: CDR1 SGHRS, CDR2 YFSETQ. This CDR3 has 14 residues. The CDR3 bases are TGCGCCAGCAGCTTGAGACAGGGGGACACTGAAGCTTTCTTT. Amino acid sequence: CASSLRQGDTEAFF.

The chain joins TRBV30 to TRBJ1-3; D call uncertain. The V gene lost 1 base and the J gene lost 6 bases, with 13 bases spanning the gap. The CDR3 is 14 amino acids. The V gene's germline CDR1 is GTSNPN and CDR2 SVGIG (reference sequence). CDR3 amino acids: CAWSDGVRENTIYF. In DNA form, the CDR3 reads TGTGCCTGGAGTGACGGGGTGCGGGAAAACACCATATATTTT. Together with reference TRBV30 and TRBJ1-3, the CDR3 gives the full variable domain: SQTIHQWPATLVQPVGSPLSLECTVEGTSNPNLYWYRQAAGRGLQLLFYSVGIGQISSEVPQNLSASRPQDRQFILSSKKLLLSDSGFYLCAWSDGVRENTIYFGEGSWLTVV.

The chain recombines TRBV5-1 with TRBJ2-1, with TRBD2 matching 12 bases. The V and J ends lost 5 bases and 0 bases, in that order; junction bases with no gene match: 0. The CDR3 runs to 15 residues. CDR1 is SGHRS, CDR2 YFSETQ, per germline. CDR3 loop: CASRTSGSSYNEQFF. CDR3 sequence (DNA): TGCGCCAGCAGGACTAGCGGGAGCTCCTACAATGAGCAGTTCTTC.